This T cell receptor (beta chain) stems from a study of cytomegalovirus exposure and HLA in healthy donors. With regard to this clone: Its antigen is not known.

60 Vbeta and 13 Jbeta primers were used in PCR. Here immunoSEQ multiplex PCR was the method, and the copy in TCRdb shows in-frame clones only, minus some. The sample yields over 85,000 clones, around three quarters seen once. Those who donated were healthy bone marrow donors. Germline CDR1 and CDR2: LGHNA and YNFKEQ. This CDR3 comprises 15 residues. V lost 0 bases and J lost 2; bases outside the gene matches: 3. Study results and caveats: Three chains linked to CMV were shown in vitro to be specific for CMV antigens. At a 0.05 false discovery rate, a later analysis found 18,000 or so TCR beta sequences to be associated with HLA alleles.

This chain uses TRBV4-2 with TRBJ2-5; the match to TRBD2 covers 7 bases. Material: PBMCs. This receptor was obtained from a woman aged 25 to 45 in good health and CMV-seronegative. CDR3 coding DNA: TGTGCCAGCAGCCAAGAGGGGGGGGAGCAAGAGACCCAGTACTTC. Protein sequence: CASSQEGGEQETQYF.